A selection of T cell receptor beta chains follows, all from one sample in a study of blood T cell repertoires in COVID-19. Clones were read by immunoSEQ multiplex PCR, and TCRdb kept only the in-frame ones, dropping some. Among 200,000 to 250,000 clones, almost 90% were seen once, and the ten largest hold around 15%. The material sequenced was PBMCs or T cells enriched from blood (not recorded which). The receptor source for this set is a woman in her fifties or sixties with acute COVID-19. Each CDR3 is given with its conserved first and last residue. Fields, in order: J gene, clone size, D gene, V gene, CDR3 DNA, CDR3 protein. A D gene is named only where the DNA matches it firmly. Clone size is shown for a subset of rows, as once, few, many or a class of expanded clone.

TRBJ1-5 NA TRBD1 TRBV6-2/TRBV6-3 TGTGCCAGCAGTTGGGGGACAGGTAATCAGCCCCAGCATTTT CASSWGTGNQPQHF
TRBJ1-1 NA NA TRBV7-3 TGTGCCAGCAGCCTCGAGGTCTACACTGAAGCTTTCTTT CASSLEVYTEAFF
TRBJ2-2 NA TRBD2 TRBV5-1 TGCGCCAGCAGCTCGACTAGCGATACCGGGGAGCTGTTTTTT CASSSTSDTGELFF
TRBJ1-5 NA NA TRBV18 TGTGCCAGCTCACCCTCAGGACAGAATAGCAATCAGCCCCAGCATTTT CASSPSGQNSNQPQHF
TRBJ1-1 few TRBD1 TRBV2 TGTGCCAGCATGGGGCCGGACGGGGCAGGGGGTCGGGTGAACACTGAAGCTTTCTTT CASMGPDGAGGRVNTEAFF
TRBJ2-7 NA NA TRBV15 TGTGCCACCAGCAGAGTATCAGGGGTGGACGAGCAGTACTTC CATSRVSGVDEQYF
TRBJ1-1 NA NA TRBV6-5 TGTGCCAGCGGCGGGGACACTGAAGCTTTCTTT CASGGDTEAFF
TRBJ2-2 NA NA TRBV11-2 TGTGCCAGCAGCTTAGATCTTTGGGCAGTTAAGTCCGGGGAGCTGTTTTTT CASSLDLWAVKSGELFF
TRBJ2-7 NA NA TRBV12-3/TRBV12-4 TGTGCCAGCAGTTTACGGGGGTACCAGTACTTC CASSLRGYQYF
TRBJ2-3 NA TRBD2 TRBV19 TGTGCCAGTAGTATCCGGGGTAGCGGGACAGATACGCAGTATTTT CASSIRGSGTDTQYF
TRBJ1-6 once NA TRBV5-6 TGTGCCAGCAGCTTAGGAGACAGAAATTCACCCCTCCACTTT CASSLGDRNSPLHF
TRBJ2-1 few NA TRBV9 TGTGCCAGCAGCGTATCGGCTAGTTCTTCAAATGAGCAGTTCTTC CASSVSASSSNEQFF
TRBJ1-2 NA TRBD1 TRBV19 TGTGCCAGTAGTATAGGCAGGGGGAAGAGCTATGGCTACACCTTC CASSIGRGKSYGYTF
TRBJ2-7 NA NA TRBV21-1 TGTGCCAGCAGGGAGCGAACCCCCACTCAGCGGGAGGGCCTCGGGTACGAGCAGTACTTC CASRERTPTQREGLGYEQYF
TRBJ1-6 NA NA TRBV28 TGTGCCAGCAGTTTAAGTAGCTCCTATAATTCACCCCTCCACTTT CASSLSSSYNSPLHF
TRBJ1-2 NA TRBD1 TRBV5-1 TGCGCCAGCAGCTTGGCAGGGGGCAGCTATGGCTACACCTTC CASSLAGGSYGYTF
TRBJ1-2 NA NA TRBV28 TGTGCCAGCAGTCCCGTGGGGCTGGACTATGGCTACACCTTC CASSPVGLDYGYTF
TRBJ2-1 NA TRBD1 TRBV6-5 TGTGCCAGCAGTTACTCAGGACAGGGGGCTTATGAGCAGTTCTTC CASSYSGQGAYEQFF
TRBJ2-1 NA TRBD2 TRBV9 TGTGCCAGCAGCGTCCAGAGCGGGAGCCACAATGAGCAGTTCTTC CASSVQSGSHNEQFF
TRBJ2-7 once TRBD2 TRBV6-5 TGTGCCAGCACCCCGGGACTAGTCTCTGACGAGCAGTACTTC CASTPGLVSDEQYF
TRBJ1-2 NA NA TRBV4-3 TGCGCCAGCAGCCAAGATCTCCAGGGCGTAGGCTACACCTTC CASSQDLQGVGYTF
TRBJ2-1 NA TRBD2 TRBV9 TGTGCCAGCAGCGTCGACGGGGGGTCATACAATGAGCAGTTCTTC CASSVDGGSYNEQFF
TRBJ2-3 NA TRBD2 TRBV28 TGTGCCAGCAGCCTTTGGACGGGACTAGCGGGGGTTCGCACAGATACGCAGTATTTT CASSLWTGLAGVRTDTQYF
TRBJ1-4 NA NA TRBV2 TGTGCCAGCAGTAAAACAGGGTTAAGTGAAAAACTGTTTTTT CASSKTGLSEKLFF
TRBJ2-5 NA TRBD1 TRBV27 TGTGCCAGCAGCCGGACAGGACGACCCGGAGAGACCCAGTACTTC CASSRTGRPGETQYF
TRBJ1-2 NA NA TRBV2 TGTGCCAGCAGGGACAATTACAACTATGGCTACACCTTC CASRDNYNYGYTF
TRBJ2-7 NA NA TRBV10-3 TGTGCCATCAGTGAGCCAGGGAACGAGCAGTACTTC CAISEPGNEQYF
TRBJ1-4 NA NA TRBV7-2 TGTGCCAGCAGCGGAAGCGGTCCAAAGAAAGAAAAACTGTTTTTT CASSGSGPKKEKLFF
TRBJ1-4 NA TRBD1 TRBV7-2 TGTGCCAGCAGCTCGGCAGGGGGAGAACTGTTTTTT CASSSAGGELFF
TRBJ2-4 NA NA TRBV30 TGTGCCTGGAGCAGTAAATGGACAGCAAAGCAGTACTTC CAWSSKWTAKQYF
TRBJ2-1 NA NA TRBV11-3 TGTGCCAGCAGCTTGGACGGGGTCAGTGGTAATGCCAATGAGCAGTTCTTC CASSLDGVSGNANEQFF
TRBJ2-1 NA TRBD2 TRBV7-3 TGTGCCAGCAGCTCCCTCCCCGTGCTAGCGGGAGAGGGTGAGCAGTTCTTC CASSSLPVLAGEGEQFF
TRBJ2-7 NA NA TRBV9 TGTGCCAGCAGCGTAGCGAGCACCTCATACGAGCAGTACTTC CASSVASTSYEQYF
TRBJ2-7 once TRBD2 TRBV28 TGTGCCAGCAGTTTTTCGGGAGGGCCGACCTACGAGCAGTACTTC CASSFSGGPTYEQYF
TRBJ2-5 NA TRBD1 TRBV6-5 TGTGCCAGCAGTTATGGGGACAGGGGAAGTGAGACCCAGTACTTC CASSYGDRGSETQYF
TRBJ2-7 NA NA TRBV4-3 TGCGCCAGCAGCCAAGAAAGTCGGGCCTACGAGCAGTACTTC CASSQESRAYEQYF
TRBJ1-1 NA TRBD1 TRBV29-1 TGCAGCGTCTCCCGATTAAGGGACAGAGGGAACACTGAAGCTTTCTTT CSVSRLRDRGNTEAFF
TRBJ2-3 NA NA TRBV7-3 TGTGCCAGCAGCTTAAGGGCAGGGAGCACAGATACGCAGTATTTT CASSLRAGSTDTQYF
TRBJ2-7 once TRBD2 TRBV28 TGTGCCAGCAGTTTGTTTGGGACGCGGCTAGCGGGAATCTACGAGCAGTACTTC CASSLFGTRLAGIYEQYF
TRBJ2-1 once NA TRBV18 TGTGCCAGCTCACCAGGTCAGGGATTAGGCTACAATGAGCAGTTCTTC CASSPGQGLGYNEQFF